The present entry profiles one T cell receptor beta chain with its context. Repertoires were generated with immunoSEQ multiplex PCR, while TCRdb's copy carries only in-frame clones and drops some. Here the sample spans some 200,000 clones, about nine tenths being singletons. The germline CDR1 and CDR2 sequences are SGHTA and FQGNSA. There are 16 residues in the CDR3. V lost 11 bases and J lost 1; bases outside the gene matches: 11. This specimen comes from a study of blood T cell repertoires in COVID-19. Looking at the study overall: The United States, Italy and Spain were the sources of the acute and convalescent COVID-19 samples.

The clonotype comes from a woman between 40 and 55 years old with acute COVID-19. The chain combines TRBV7-2 with TRBJ2-3, with 11 bases aligning to TRBD2. Sequenced input: PBMCs or T cells enriched from blood (not recorded which). The CDR3 loop reads CASGVAGGQGTDTQYF. The CDR3, as DNA: TGTGCCTCGGGGGTAGCGGGGGGGCAGGGCACAGATACGCAGTATTTT.